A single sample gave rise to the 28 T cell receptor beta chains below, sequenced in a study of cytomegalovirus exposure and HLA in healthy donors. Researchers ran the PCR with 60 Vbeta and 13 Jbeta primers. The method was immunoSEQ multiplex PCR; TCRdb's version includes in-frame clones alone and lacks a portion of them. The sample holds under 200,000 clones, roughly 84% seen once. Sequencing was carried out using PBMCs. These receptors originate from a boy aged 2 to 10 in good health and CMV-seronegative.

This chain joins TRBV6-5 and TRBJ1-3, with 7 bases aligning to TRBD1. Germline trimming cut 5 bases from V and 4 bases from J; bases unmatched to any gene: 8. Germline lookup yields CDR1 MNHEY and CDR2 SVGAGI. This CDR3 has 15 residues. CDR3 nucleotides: TGTGCCAGCAGTCGAAATAGGGACAGCGGAAACACCATATATTTT. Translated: CASSRNRDSGNTIYF.

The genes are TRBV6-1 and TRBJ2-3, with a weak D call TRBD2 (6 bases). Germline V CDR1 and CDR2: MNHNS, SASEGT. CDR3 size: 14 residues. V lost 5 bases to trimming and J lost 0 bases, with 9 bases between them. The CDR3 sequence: CASSSSGSTDTQYF. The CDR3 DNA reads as TGTGCCAGCAGTTCGAGCGGGAGCACAGATACGCAGTATTTT.

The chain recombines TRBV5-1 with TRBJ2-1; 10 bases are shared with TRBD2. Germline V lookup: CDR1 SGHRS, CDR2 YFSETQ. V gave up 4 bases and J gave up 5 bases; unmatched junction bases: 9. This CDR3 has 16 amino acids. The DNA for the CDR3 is TGCGCCAGCAGCACCCAAGGACTAGCGGAAAACAATGAGCAGTTCTTC. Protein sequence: CASSTQGLAENNEQFF.

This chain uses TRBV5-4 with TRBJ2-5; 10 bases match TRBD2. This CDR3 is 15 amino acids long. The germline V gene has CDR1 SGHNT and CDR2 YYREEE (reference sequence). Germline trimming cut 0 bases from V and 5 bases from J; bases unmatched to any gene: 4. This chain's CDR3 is CASSLEAGGPETQYF. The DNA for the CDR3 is TGTGCCAGCAGCTTGGAAGCGGGAGGGCCGGAGACCCAGTACTTC.

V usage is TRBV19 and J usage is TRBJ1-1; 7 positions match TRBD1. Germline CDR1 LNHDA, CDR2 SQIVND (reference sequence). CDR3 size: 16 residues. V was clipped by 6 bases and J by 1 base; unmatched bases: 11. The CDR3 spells CASRPGRQGQNTEAFF. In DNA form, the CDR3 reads TGTGCCAGTAGGCCGGGCCGACAGGGCCAGAACACTGAAGCTTTCTTT.

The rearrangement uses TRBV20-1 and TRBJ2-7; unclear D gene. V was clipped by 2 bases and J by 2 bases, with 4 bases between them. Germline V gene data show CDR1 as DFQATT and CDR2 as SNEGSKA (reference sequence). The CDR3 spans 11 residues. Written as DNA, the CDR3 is TGCAGTGCTAGAATTACCTACGAGCAGTACTTC. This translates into CSARITYEQYF.

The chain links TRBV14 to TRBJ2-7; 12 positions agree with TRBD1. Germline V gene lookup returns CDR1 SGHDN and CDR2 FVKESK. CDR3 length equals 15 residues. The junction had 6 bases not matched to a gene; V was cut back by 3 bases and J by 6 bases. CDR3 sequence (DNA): TGTGCCAGCAGCCAGACGGGACAGGGGGCCGTCGAGCAGTACTTC. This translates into CASSQTGQGAVEQYF.

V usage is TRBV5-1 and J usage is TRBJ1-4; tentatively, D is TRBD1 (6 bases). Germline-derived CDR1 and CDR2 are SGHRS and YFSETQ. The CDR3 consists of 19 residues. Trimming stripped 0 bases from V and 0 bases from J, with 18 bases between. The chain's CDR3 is CASSLGEGGQGATNEKLFF. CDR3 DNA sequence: TGCGCCAGCAGCTTGGGGGAGGGGGGGCAAGGAGCAACTAATGAAAAACTGTTTTTT.

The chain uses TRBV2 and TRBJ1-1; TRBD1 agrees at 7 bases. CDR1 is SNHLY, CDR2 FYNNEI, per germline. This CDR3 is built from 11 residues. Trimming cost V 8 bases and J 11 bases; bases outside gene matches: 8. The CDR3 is CASGNQGEAFF. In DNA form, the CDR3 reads TGTGCCAGCGGGAACCAGGGGGAGGCTTTCTTT.

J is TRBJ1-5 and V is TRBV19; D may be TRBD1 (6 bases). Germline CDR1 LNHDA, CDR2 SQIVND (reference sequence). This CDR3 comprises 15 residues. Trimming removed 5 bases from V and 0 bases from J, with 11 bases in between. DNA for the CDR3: TGTGCCAGTAGTGTTAGACAGGTTAGCAATCAGCCCCAGCATTTT. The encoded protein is CASSVRQVSNQPQHF.

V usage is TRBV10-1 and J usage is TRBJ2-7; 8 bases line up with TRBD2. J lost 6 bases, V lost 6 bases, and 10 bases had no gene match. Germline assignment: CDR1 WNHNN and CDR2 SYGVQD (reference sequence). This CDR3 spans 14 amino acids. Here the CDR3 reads CASSTGTREREQYF. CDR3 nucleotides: TGCGCCAGCAGCACCGGGACTAGGGAACGCGAGCAGTACTTC.

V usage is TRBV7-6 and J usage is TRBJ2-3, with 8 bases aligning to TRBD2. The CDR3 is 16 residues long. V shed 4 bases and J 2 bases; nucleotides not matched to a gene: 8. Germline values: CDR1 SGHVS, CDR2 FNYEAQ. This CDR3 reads CASSSQAGELTDTQYF. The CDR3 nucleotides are TGTGCCAGCAGCTCCCAAGCGGGAGAGCTCACAGATACGCAGTATTTT.

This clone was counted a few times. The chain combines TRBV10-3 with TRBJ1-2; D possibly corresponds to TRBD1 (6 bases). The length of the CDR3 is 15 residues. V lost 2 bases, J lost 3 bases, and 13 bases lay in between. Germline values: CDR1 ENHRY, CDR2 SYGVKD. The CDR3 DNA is TGTGCCATCAGTGAGGAAGGGGGTCAGGACTATGGCTACACCTTC. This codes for CAISEEGGQDYGYTF.

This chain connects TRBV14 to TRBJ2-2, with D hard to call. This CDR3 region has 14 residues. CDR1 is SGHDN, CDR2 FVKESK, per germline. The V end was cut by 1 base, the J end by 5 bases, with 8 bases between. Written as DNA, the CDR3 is TGTGCCAGCAGCCAAGGACTCTTTACCGGGGAGCTGTTTTTT. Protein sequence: CASSQGLFTGELFF.

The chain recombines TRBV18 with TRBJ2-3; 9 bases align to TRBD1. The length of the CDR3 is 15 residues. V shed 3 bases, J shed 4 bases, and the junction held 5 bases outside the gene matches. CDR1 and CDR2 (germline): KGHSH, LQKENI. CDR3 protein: CASSPTGGNPDTQYF. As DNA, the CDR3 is TGTGCCAGCTCACCGACAGGGGGAAATCCAGATACGCAGTATTTT.

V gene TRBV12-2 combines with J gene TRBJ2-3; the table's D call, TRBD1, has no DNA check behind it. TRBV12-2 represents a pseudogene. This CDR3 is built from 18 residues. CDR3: CASRQSQGMREHTDTQYF. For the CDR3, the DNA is TGTGCAAGTCGCCAATCGCAGGGGATGAGGGAACACACAGATACGCAGTATTTT.

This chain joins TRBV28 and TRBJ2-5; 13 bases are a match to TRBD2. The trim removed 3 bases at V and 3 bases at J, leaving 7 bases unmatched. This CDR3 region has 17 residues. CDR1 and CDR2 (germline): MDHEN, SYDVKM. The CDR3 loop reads CASSFLGLAGDEETQYF. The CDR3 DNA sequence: TGTGCCAGCAGTTTCCTTGGACTAGCGGGAGACGAAGAGACCCAGTACTTC.

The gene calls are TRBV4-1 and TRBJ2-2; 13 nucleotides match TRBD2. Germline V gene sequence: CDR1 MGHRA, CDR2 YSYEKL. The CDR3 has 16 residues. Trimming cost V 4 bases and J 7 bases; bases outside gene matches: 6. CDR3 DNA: TGCGCCAGCAGCCGGACTAGCGGGAGTAGGAGCGGGGAGCTGTTTTTT. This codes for CASSRTSGSRSGELFF.

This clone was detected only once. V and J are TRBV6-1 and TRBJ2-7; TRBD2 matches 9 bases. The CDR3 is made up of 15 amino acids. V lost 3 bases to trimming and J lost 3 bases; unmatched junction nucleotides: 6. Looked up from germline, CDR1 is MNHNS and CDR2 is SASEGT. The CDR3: CASSDSSGRIYEQYF. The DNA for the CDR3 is TGTGCCAGCAGTGACAGTAGCGGGAGAATCTACGAGCAGTACTTC.

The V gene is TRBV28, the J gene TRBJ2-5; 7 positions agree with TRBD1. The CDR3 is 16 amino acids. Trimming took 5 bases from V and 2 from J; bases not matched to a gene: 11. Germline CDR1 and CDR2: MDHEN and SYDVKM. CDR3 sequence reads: CASSRGPLQGQETQYF. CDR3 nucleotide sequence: TGTGCCAGCAGTCGGGGTCCCTTACAGGGGCAAGAGACCCAGTACTTC.

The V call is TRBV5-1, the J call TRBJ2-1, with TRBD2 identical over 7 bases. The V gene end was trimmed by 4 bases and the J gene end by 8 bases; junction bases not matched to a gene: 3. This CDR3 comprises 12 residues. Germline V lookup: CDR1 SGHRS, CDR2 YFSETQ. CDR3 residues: CASSPRGYEQFF. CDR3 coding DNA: TGCGCCAGCAGCCCGCGGGGGTATGAGCAGTTCTTC.

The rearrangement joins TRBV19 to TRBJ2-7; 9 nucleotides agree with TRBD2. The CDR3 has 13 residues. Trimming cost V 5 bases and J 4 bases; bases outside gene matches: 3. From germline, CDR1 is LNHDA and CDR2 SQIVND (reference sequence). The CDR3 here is CASSLAGAYEQYF. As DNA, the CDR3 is TGTGCCAGTAGTTTAGCGGGAGCGTACGAGCAGTACTTC.

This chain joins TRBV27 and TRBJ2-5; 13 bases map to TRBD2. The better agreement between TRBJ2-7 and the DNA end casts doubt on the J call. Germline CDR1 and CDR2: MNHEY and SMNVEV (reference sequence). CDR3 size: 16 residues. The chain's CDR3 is CASSSHRTSGGYEQYF. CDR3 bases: TGTGCCAGCAGTTCCCATCGGACTAGCGGGGGATACGAGCAGTACTTC.

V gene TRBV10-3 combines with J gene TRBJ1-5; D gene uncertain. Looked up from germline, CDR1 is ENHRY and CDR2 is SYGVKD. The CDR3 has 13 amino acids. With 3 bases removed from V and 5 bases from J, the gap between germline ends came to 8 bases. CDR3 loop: CAISERGDQPQHF. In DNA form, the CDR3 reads TGTGCCATCAGTGAAAGAGGCGATCAGCCCCAGCATTTT.

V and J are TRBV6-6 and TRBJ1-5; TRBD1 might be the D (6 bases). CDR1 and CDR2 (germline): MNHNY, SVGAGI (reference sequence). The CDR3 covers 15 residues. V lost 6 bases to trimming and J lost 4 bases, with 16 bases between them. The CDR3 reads CASSLTGFGNQPQHF. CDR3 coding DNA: TGTGCCAGCAGCCTCACAGGGTTTGGAAATCAGCCCCAGCATTTT.

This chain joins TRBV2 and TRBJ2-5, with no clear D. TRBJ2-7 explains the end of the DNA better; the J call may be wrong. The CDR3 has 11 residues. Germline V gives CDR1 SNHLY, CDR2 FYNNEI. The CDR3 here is CASSDRYEQYF. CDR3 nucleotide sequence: TGTGCCAGCAGTGATCGCTACGAGCAGTACTTC.

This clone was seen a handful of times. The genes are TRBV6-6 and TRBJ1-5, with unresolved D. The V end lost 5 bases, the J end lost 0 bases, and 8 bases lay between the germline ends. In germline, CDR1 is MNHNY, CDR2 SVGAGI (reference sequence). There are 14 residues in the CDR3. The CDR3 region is CASSKGGSNQPQHF. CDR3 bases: TGTGCCAGCAGTAAGGGAGGTAGCAATCAGCCCCAGCATTTT.

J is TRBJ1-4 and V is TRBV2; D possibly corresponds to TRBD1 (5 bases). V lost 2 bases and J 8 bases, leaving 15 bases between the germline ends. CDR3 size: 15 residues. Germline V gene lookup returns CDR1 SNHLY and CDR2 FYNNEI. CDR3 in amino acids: CASSELAGVREKLFF. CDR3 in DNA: TGTGCCAGCAGTGAATTAGCGGGGGTACGGGAAAAACTGTTTTTT.